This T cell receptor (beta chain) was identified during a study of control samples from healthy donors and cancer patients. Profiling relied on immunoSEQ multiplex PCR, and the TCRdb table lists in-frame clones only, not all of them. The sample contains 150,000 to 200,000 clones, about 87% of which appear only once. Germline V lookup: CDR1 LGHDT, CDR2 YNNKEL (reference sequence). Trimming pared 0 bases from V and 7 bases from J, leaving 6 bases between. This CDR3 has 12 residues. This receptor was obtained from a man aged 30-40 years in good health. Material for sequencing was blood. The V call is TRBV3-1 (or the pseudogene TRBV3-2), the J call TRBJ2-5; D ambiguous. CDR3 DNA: TGTGCCAGCAGCCAAGATCGTGGGACCCAGTACTTC. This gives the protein CASSQDRGTQYF.